This T cell receptor (beta chain) emerged from a study of cytomegalovirus exposure and HLA in healthy donors. With 60 Vbeta and 13 Jbeta primers, the PCR was carried out. Only in-frame clones appear in the TCRdb table, and some are missing; sequencing was by immunoSEQ multiplex PCR. The sample includes about 180,000 clones, more than 75% seen only once; the top ten take 1.5%. This CDR3 contains 17 residues. CDR1 and CDR2 from the germline V gene are SNHLY and FYNNEI. Losses at the gene ends were 6 bases for V and 4 bases for J; bases not matched to a gene: 15. This clone showed up just a few times. Its target is unknown. Findings and caveats of the study: There were 150 or so TCR beta chains listed as cytomegalovirus-associated.

The V gene is TRBV2, the J gene TRBJ1-1; 9 bases are a match to TRBD1. The sequenced sample was PBMCs. This TCR derives from a man between 35 and 55 years old in good health and CMV-seronegative. Here the CDR3 DNA reads TGTGCCAGCAGGAGAGGGACAGGGAGAGGGGAGGGCACTGAAGCTTTCTTT. It yields the protein CASRRGTGRGEGTEAFF.